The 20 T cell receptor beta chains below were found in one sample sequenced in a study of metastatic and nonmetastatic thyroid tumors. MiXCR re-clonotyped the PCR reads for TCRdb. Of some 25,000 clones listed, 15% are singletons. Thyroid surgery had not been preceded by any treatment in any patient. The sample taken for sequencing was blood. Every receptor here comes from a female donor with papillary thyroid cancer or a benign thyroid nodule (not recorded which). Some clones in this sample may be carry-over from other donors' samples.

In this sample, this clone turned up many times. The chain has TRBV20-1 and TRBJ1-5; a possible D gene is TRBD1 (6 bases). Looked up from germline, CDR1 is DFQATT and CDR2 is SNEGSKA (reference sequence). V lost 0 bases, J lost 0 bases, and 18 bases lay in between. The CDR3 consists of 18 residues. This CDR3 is CSARDQVWGAYSNQPQHF. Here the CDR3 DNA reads TGCAGTGCTAGAGATCAGGTTTGGGGGGCCTATAGCAATCAGCCCCAGCATTTT.

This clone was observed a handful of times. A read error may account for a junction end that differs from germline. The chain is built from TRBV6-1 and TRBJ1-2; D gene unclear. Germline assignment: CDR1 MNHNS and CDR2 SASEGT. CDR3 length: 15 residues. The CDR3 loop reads CDSSEEGHPRYGYTF. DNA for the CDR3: TGTGACAGCAGTGAAGAGGGCCACCCACGCTATGGCTACACCTTC.

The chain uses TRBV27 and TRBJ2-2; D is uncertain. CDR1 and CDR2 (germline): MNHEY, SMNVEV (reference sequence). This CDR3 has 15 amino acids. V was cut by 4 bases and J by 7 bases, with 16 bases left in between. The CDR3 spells CASSSITSLNGELFF. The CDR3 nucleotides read TGTGCCAGCAGTTCCATAACAAGCTTGAACGGGGAGCTGTTTTTT.

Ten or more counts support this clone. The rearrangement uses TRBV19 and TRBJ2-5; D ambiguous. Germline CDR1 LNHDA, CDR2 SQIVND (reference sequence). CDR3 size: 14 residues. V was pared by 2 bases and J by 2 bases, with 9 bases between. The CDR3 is CASSITNAQETQYF. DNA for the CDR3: TGTGCCAGTAGTATAACTAATGCGCAAGAGACCCAGTACTTC.

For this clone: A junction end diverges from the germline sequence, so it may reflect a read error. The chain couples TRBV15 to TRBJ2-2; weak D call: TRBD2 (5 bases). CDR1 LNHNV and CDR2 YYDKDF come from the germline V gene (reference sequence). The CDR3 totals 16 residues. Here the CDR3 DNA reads TGTGCCACCAGCACCTTCGCAAGCATAATTACCGGGGATCTGTTTTTT. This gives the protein CATSTFASIITGDLFF. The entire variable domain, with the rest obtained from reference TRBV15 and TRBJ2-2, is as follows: DAMVIQNPRYQVTQFGKPVTLSCSQTLNHNVMYWYQQKSSQAPKLLFHYYDKDFNNEADTPDNFQSRRPNTSFCFLDIRSPGLGDTAMYLCATSTFASIITGDLFFGEGSRLTVL.

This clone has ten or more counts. DNA for the CDR3: TGCGCCAGCAGCTTGATAGGACGGTTGAACACTGAAGCTTTCTTT. This codes for CASSLIGRLNTEAFF. The chain joins TRBV5-1 to TRBJ1-1; D gene uncertain. V shed 1 base and J shed 0 bases, with 10 bases lying between them. The germline V gene has CDR1 SGHRS and CDR2 YFSETQ. The CDR3 extends over 15 amino acids. Full variable domain (missing parts from reference TRBV5-1 and TRBJ1-1): KAGVTQTPRYLIKTRGQQVTLSCSPISGHRSVSWYQQTPGQGLQFLFEYFSETQRNKGNFPGRFSGRQFSNSRSEMNVSTLELGDSALYLCASSLIGRLNTEAFFGQGTRLTVV.

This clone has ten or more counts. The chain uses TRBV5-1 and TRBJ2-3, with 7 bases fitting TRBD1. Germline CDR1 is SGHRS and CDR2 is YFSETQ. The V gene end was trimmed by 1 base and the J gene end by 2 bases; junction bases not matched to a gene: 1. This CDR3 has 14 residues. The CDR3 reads CASSLQGDTDTQYF. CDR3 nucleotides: TGCGCCAGCAGCTTGCAGGGGGACACAGATACGCAGTATTTT.

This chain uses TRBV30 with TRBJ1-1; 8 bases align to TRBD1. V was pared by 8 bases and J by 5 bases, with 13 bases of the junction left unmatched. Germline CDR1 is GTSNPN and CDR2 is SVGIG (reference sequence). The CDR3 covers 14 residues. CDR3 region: CAAHLRGRRTEAFF. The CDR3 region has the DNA TGTGCCGCCCACCTCAGGGGGCGCCGGACTGAAGCTTTCTTT.

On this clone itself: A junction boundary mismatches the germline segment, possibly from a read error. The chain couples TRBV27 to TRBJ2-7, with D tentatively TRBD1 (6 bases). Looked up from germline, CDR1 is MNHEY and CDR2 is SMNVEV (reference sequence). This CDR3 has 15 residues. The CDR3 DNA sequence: TGTGCCAGCAGTTCGACAGGTGGCACCCTCTACGATCAGTACTTC. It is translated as CASSSTGGTLYDQYF.

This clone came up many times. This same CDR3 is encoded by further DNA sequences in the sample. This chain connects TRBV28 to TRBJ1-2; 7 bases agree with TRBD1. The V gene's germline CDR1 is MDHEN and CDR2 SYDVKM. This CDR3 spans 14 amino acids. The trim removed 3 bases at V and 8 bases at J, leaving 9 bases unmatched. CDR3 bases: TGTGCCAGCAGTTTCGATTCCGGGACAGAAGGCTACACCTTC. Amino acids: CASSFDSGTEGYTF.

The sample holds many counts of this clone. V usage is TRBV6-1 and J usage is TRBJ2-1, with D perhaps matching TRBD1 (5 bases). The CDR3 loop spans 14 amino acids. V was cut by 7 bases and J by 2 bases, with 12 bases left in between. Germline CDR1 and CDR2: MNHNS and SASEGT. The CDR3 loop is CASTRTDTYNEQFF. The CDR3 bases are TGTGCCAGCACTCGGACGGACACCTACAATGAGCAGTTCTTC.

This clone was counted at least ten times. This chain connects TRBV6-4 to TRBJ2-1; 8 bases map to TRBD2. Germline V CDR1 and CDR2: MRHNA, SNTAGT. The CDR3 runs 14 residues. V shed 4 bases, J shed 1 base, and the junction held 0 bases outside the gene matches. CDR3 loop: CASSAGGSYNEQFF. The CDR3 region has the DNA TGTGCCAGCAGTGCGGGAGGGTCCTACAATGAGCAGTTCTTC.

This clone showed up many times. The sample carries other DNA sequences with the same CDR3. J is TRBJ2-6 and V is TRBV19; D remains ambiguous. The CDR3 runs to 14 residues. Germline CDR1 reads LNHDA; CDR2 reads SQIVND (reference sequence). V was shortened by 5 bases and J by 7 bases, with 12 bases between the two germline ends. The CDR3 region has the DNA TGTGCCAGTAGTGAGCCCTACCCCGCCAACGTCCTGACTTTC. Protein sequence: CASSEPYPANVLTF.

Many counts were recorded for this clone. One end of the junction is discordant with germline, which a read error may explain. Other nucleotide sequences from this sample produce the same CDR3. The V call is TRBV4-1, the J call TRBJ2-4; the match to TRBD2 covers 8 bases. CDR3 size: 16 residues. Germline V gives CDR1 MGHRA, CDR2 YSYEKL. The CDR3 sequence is CASSQYGGGSKNIQYF. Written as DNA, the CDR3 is TGCGCCAGCAGCCAATACGGGGGGGGATCCAAAAATATTCAGTACTTC.

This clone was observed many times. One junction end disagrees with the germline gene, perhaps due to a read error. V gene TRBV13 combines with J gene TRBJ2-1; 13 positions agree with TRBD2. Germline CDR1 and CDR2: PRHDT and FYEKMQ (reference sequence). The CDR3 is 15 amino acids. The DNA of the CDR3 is TGTGCCAGCAGCTTAGAAATGGGACTAGCGGGACTCCCGGTCTTC. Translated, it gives CASSLEMGLAGLPVF. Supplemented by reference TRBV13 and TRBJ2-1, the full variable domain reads AAGVIQSPRHLIKEKRETATLKCYPIPRHDTVYWYQQGPGQDPQFLISFYEKMQSDKGSIPDRFSAQQFSDYHSELNMSSLELGDSALYFCASSLEMGLAGLPVFGPGTRLTVL.

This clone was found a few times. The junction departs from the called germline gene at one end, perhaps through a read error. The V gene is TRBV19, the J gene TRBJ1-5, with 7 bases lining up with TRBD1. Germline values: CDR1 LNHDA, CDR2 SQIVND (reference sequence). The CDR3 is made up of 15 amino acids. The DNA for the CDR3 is TGTACCAGTAGACAGGGTAGTTGGGTCAATCAGCCCCAGCATTTT. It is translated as CTSRQGSWVNQPQHF.

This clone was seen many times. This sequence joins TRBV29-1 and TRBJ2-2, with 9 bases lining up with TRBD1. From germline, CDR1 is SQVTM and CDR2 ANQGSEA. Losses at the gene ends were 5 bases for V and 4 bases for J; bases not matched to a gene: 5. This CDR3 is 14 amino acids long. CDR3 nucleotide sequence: TGCAGCGTTCAACAGGGGGCTGGCACCGGGGAGCTGTTTTTT. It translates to CSVQQGAGTGELFF.

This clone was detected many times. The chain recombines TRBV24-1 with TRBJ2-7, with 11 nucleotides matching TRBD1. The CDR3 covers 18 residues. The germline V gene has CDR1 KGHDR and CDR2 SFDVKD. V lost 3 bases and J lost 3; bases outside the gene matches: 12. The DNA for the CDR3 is TGTGCCACCAGTGATGCGACCGGGACAGGGGGTCCCAACTACGAGCAGTACTTC. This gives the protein CATSDATGTGGPNYEQYF.

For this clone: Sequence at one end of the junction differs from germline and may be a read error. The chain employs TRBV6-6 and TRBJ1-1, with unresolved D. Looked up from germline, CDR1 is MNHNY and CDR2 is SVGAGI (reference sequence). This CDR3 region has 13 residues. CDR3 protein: CASSYILNTGAFF. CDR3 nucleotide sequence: TGTGCCAGCAGTTACATTCTCAACACTGGAGCTTTCTTT.

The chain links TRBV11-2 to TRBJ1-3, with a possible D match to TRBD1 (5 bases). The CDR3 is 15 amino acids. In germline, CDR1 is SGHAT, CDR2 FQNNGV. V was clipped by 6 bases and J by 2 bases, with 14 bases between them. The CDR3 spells CASSRSPGTGNTIYF. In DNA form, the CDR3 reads TGTGCCAGCAGTAGATCCCCAGGGACTGGAAACACCATATATTTT.